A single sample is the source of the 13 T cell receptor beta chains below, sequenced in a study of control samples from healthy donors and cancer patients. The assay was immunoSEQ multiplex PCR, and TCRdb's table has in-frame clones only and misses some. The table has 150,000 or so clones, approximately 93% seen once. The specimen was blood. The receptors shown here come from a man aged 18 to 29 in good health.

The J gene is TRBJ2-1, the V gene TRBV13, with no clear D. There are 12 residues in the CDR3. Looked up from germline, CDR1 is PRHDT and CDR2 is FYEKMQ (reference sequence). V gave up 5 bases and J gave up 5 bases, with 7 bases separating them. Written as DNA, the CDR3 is TGTGCCAGCAGCCGTCGGGACAATGAGCAGTTCTTC. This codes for CASSRRDNEQFF.

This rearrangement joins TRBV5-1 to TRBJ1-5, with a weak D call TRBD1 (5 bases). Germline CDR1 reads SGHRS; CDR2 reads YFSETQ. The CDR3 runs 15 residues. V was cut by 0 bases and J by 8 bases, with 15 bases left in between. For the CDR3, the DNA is TGCGCCAGCAGCTTGGATTGGGGGGGAGTGGAGCCCCAGCATTTT. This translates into CASSLDWGGVEPQHF.

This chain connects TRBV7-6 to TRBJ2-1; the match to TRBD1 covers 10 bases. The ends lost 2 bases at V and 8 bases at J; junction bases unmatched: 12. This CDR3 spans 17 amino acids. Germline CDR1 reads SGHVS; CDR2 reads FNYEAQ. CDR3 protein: CASSLPTLTGGDYEQFF. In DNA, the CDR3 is TGTGCCAGCAGCTTACCCACCTTGACAGGGGGCGATTATGAGCAGTTCTTC.

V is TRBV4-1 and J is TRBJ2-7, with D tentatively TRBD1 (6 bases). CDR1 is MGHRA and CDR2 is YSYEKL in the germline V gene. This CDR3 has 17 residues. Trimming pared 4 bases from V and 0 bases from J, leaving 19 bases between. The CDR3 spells CASSLPASGHPSYEQYF. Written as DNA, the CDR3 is TGCGCCAGCAGCCTTCCGGCCTCGGGACACCCCTCCTACGAGCAGTACTTC.

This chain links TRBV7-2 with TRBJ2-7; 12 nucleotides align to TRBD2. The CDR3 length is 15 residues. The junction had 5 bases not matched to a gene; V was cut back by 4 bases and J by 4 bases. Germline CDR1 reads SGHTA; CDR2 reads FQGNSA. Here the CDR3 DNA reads TGTGCCAGCAGCTGGACTAGCGGGATAACTTACGAGCAGTACTTC. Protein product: CASSWTSGITYEQYF.

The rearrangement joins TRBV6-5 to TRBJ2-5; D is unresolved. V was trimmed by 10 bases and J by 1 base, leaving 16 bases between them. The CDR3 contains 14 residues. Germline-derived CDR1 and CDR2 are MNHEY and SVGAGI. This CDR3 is CATTGMWSQETQYF. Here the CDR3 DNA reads TGTGCCACCACCGGAATGTGGAGCCAAGAGACCCAGTACTTC.

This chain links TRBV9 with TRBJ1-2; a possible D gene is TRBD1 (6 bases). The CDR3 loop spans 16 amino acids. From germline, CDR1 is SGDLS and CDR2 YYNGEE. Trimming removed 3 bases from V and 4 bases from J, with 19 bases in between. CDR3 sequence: CASSAPRAQGPYGYTF. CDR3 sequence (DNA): TGTGCCAGCAGCGCCCCCCGGGCCCAGGGGCCCTATGGCTACACCTTC.

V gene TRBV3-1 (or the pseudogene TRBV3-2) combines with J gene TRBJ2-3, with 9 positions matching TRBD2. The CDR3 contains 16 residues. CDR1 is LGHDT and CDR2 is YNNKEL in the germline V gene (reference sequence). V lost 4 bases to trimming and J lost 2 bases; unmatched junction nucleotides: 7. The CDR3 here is CASSRQRGANTDTQYF. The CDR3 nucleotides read TGTGCCAGCAGCCGCCAGCGGGGGGCGAACACAGATACGCAGTATTTT.

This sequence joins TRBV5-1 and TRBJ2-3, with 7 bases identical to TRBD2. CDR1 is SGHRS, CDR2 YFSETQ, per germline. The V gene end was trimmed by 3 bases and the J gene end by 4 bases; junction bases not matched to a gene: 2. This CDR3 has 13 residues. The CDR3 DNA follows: TGCGCCAGCAGCTGGCGGGAGTCAGATACGCAGTATTTT. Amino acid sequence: CASSWRESDTQYF.

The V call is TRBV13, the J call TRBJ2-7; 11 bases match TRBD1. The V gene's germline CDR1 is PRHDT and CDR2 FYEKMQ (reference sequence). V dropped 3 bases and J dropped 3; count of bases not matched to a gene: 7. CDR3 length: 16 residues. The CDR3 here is CASSLTLGTGGYEQYF. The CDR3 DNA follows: TGTGCCAGCAGCTTGACGCTAGGGACAGGGGGCTACGAGCAGTACTTC.

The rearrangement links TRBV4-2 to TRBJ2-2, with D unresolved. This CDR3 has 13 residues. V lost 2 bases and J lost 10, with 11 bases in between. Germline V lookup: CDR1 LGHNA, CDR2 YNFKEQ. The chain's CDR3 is CASSQNWAMELFF. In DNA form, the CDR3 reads TGTGCCAGCAGCCAAAACTGGGCGATGGAGCTGTTTTTT.

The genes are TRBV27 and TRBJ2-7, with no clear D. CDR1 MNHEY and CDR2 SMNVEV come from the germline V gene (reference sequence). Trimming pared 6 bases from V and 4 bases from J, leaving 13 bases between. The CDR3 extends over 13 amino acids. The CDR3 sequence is CASRQRAGYEQYF. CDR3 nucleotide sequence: TGTGCCAGCAGACAAAGGGCCGGTTACGAGCAGTACTTC.

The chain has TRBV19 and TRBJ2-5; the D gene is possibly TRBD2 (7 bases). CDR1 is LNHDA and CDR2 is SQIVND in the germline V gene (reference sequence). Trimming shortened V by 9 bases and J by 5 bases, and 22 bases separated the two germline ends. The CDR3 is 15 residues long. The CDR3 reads CASRNAGRGYETQYF. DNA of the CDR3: TGTGCCAGCAGAAACGCAGGGAGGGGGTATGAGACCCAGTACTTC.